What follows is one TCR beta chain and its context. Its antigen is as yet unknown. The record originates from a study of shared clonotypes between healthy human individuals. CD4+ cells were split into CD45RA+ naive and CD45RA-negative memory subsets. Per the original data handling: Filtering differed because ImmunoSEQ produced junction-only sequences that carried no quality scores. The assay was immunoSEQ multiplex PCR, and TCRdb's table has in-frame clones only and misses some. V and J calls and clone size are as listed in that table; D and trimming were resolved from the DNA. In the table there are about 2.3 million clones, more than 85% of which are singletons. The germline CDR1 and CDR2 sequences are ENHRY and SYGVKD. Trimming took 4 bases from V and 3 from J; bases not matched to a gene: 7. The CDR3 totals 15 residues. The study, taken as a whole, reports: Owing to a small donor count, the genetic and exposure-history diversity represented was limited. Clonotypes shared by all four donors outscored non-shared clonotypes in generation probability.

This TCR was sampled from a man younger than 35 in good health. Some clones in this sample may be carry-over from other donors' samples. The chain is built from TRBV10-3 and TRBJ2-7, with 9 positions matching TRBD1. The sample taken for sequencing was naive CD4+ T cells from PBMCs. Stated subset: CD45RA+ positively selected. The CDR3 here is CAISVSPGQGYEQYF. In DNA form, the CDR3 reads TGTGCCATCAGTGTTTCCCCGGGACAGGGCTACGAGCAGTACTTC.